This T cell receptor beta chain was documented in a study of beta chain features in type 1 diabetes. The study's findings and limits: High-TCR-expressing cells could be over-represented by cDNA sequencing. Possible PCR preference for shorter templates applied equally to patients and controls.

This clone has more than one count but fewer than ten. The antigen remains unidentified. Every isolated RNA sample was fully reverse transcribed, so sequencing captured expressed TCRB transcripts. Measured with immunoSEQ multiplex PCR; TCRdb has only the in-frame clones, and not every one. Of a few hundred thousand clones listed, approximately 28% were seen once; the top ten hold about 0.06%. Sorting based on CD45RO/CCR7/CD25/CD127/CD95/CD27 separated CD4+ naive, central memory, regulatory and stem cell-like memory cells. Specimen: naive CD4+ T cells from blood. The origin of this receptor is a man in his late teens or twenties in good health.

As DNA, the CDR3 is TGCGCCAGCAGCTTGTGGGGAGCCAAAAACATTCAGTACTTC. Amino acid sequence: CASSLWGAKNIQYF. The V gene is TRBV5-1, the J gene TRBJ2-4, with D unresolved. The CDR3 is 14 amino acids. V was cut by 1 base and J by 0 bases, with 5 bases left in between. Germline V gene sequence: CDR1 SGHRS, CDR2 YFSETQ.